This T cell receptor beta chain was recovered during a study of blood T cell repertoires in COVID-19. Background on the study: Acute-phase and convalescent COVID-19 samples originated in the United States, Italy and Spain. Nucleic acid was either cDNA or gDNA, and it came from T cells, B-cell-depleted T cells, or PBMCs.

The CDR3 is 13 amino acids. Germline V gene data show CDR1 as LNHDA and CDR2 as SQIVND (reference sequence). Trimming removed 4 bases from V and 4 bases from J, with 7 bases in between. In the original workflow: Quantification of nucleated cells was approximated via reference gene primer amplification. The data were produced by immunoSEQ multiplex PCR, yet TCRdb's version contains in-frame clones alone and is incomplete. V, J and clone size are taken as reported in that table, and D and trimming were inferred from the DNA itself. The sample records about 82,000 clones, roughly 80% being singletons. This receptor was identified in a man older than 75 with active or convalescent COVID-19. Sequencing used peripheral blood. The chain couples TRBV19 to TRBJ2-2; D gene unclear. The CDR3 here is CASSKQVTGELFF. The CDR3 nucleotides are TGTGCCAGTAGTAAGCAAGTCACCGGGGAGCTGTTTTTT. Looking up the rest from reference TRBV19 and TRBJ2-2 gives the full variable domain: DGGITQSPKYLFRKEGQNVTLSCEQNLNHDAMYWYRQDPGQGLRLIYYSQIVNDFQKGDIAEGYSVSREKKESFPLTVTSAQKNPTAFYLCASSKQVTGELFFGEGSRLTVL.